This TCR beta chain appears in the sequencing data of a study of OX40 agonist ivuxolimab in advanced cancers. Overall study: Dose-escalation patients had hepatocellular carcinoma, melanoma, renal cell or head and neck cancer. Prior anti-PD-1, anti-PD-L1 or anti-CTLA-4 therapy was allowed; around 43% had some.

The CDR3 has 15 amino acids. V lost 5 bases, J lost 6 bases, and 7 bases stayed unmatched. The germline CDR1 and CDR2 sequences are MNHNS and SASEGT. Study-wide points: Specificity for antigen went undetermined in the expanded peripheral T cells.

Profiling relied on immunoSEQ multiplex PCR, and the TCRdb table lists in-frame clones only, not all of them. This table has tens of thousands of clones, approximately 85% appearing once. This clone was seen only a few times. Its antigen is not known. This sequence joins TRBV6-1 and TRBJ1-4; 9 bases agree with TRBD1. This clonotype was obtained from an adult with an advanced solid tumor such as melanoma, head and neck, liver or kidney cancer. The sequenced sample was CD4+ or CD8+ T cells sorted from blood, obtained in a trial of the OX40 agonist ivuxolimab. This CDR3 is CASSPQGQGDEKLFF. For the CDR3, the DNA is TGTGCCAGCAGTCCTCAGGGACAGGGTGATGAAAAACTGTTTTTT.